The 25 T cell receptor beta chains listed next were all sequenced from one sample in a study of technical replicates of blood from a handful of donors. Assay: immunoSEQ multiplex PCR; the TCRdb copy retains only in-frame clones and omits some. The sample holds about 100,000 clones; 90% to 97% are singletons and the top ten take about 0.21%. Material for sequencing was T cells isolated from PBMCs. These receptors were taken from a human donor in good health.

The count of this clone is one. The chain joins TRBV2 to TRBJ2-1; maybe TRBD2 (5 bases). The V gene lost 5 bases and the J gene lost 0 bases, with 11 bases spanning the gap. This CDR3 region has 15 residues. Germline CDR1 and CDR2: SNHLY and FYNNEI. This CDR3 is CASSTPGSSYNEQFF. CDR3 sequence (DNA): TGTGCCAGCAGTACCCCTGGGAGCTCCTACAATGAGCAGTTCTTC.

V gene TRBV18 combines with J gene TRBJ1-2, with D perhaps matching TRBD1 (5 bases). The CDR3 runs 13 residues. Germline lookup yields CDR1 KGHSH and CDR2 LQKENI. V gave up 3 bases and J gave up 8 bases, with 13 bases separating them. The CDR3 DNA follows: TGTGCCAGCTCACCTGATCAGGGTCGGGGCTACACCTTC. This sequence encodes CASSPDQGRGYTF. Full variable domain (remainder filled in from reference TRBV18 and TRBJ1-2): NAGVMQNPRHLVRRRGQEARLRCSPMKGHSHVYWYRQLPEEGLKFMVYLQKENIIDESGMPKERFSAEFPKEGPSILRIQQVVRGDSAAYFCASSPDQGRGYTFGSGTRLTVV.

The CDR3 sequence: CATSRDRPSTDTQYF. DNA for the CDR3: TGTGCCACCAGCAGAGATCGTCCGAGCACAGATACGCAGTATTTT. J is TRBJ2-3 and V is TRBV15; D is undetermined. V was clipped by 0 bases and J by 0 bases, with 7 bases between them. From germline, CDR1 is LNHNV and CDR2 YYDKDF (reference sequence). The CDR3 has 15 residues.

This sequence joins TRBV28 and TRBJ1-1; tentatively, D is TRBD1 (5 bases). The CDR3 is 15 residues long. The germline V gene has CDR1 MDHEN and CDR2 SYDVKM. The V and J ends lost 2 bases and 5 bases respectively, with 15 bases between them. CDR3 bases: TGTGCCAGCAGTTTAAGGGGAGGGGTAGAGACTGAAGCTTTCTTT. It encodes CASSLRGGVETEAFF.

The gene calls are TRBV25-1 and TRBJ1-2, with TRBD1 matching over 11 bases. Germline loops: CDR1 MGHDK, CDR2 SYGVNS. Trimming removed 4 bases from V and 4 bases from J; junction bases left unmatched: 8. The CDR3 has 16 amino acids. The DNA for the CDR3 is TGTGCCAGCAGTGTGCCCGGGACAGGGGGAGGCTATGGCTACACCTTC. Translation: CASSVPGTGGGYGYTF.

The V and J genes are TRBV5-8 and TRBJ1-2; possible D gene TRBD1, 5 bases. The CDR3 consists of 12 residues. V shed 4 bases and J shed 7 bases, with 11 bases lying between them. Per germline, CDR1 SGHTS and CDR2 YDEGEE. The CDR3 coding sequence is TGTGCCAGCAGCACCTTCACAGGTGGCTACACCTTC. It encodes CASSTFTGGYTF.

The J gene is TRBJ2-1, the V gene TRBV7-2; 8 nucleotides line up with TRBD2. The CDR3 runs 15 residues. After removal of 1 base from V and 8 bases from J, the junction contained 7 bases not matched to a gene. CDR1 and CDR2 (germline): SGHTA, FQGNSA. The CDR3 loop reads CASSLVGLVFDEQFF. For the CDR3, the DNA is TGTGCCAGCAGCTTAGTGGGACTAGTGTTCGATGAGCAGTTCTTC.

The chain joins TRBV6-1 to TRBJ2-3; 7 bases are shared with TRBD2. Losses at the gene ends were 7 bases for V and 0 bases for J; bases not matched to a gene: 7. The CDR3 spans 15 residues. Looked up from germline, CDR1 is MNHNS and CDR2 is SASEGT. The CDR3 spells CASNLLARSTDTQYF. The CDR3 DNA sequence: TGTGCCAGCAACCTACTAGCGCGGAGCACAGATACGCAGTATTTT.

This chain joins TRBV28 and TRBJ2-2; D is undetermined. The CDR3 loop spans 14 amino acids. V shed 8 bases and J shed 0 bases, with 10 bases lying between them. Germline V gives CDR1 MDHEN, CDR2 SYDVKM. CDR3 amino acids: CASRGTANTGELFF. As DNA, the CDR3 is TGTGCCAGCCGAGGAACCGCGAACACCGGGGAGCTGTTTTTT.

V and J are TRBV12-5 and TRBJ1-2; D perhaps matches TRBD1 (6 bases). Trimming pared 5 bases from V and 0 bases from J, leaving 13 bases between. Germline lookup yields CDR1 LGHNT and CDR2 FRNRAP. The CDR3 spans 15 residues. The CDR3 loop is CASGPDRRSNYGYTF. CDR3 nucleotides: TGTGCTAGTGGTCCCGACAGGAGATCTAACTATGGCTACACCTTC.

The V gene is TRBV5-8, the J gene TRBJ2-7; TRBD1 matches 7 bases. Looked up from germline, CDR1 is SGHTS and CDR2 is YDEGEE. J was trimmed by 2 bases and V by 4 bases; bases with no gene match: 9. The CDR3 covers 15 residues. CDR3: CASSHGTASTYEQYF. CDR3 in DNA: TGTGCCAGCAGCCACGGGACAGCCTCGACCTACGAGCAGTACTTC. The full variable domain, rest sourced from reference TRBV5-8 and TRBJ2-7, is EAGVTQSPTHLIKTRGQQATLRCSPISGHTSVYWYQQALGLGLQFLLWYDEGEERNRGNFPPRFSGRQFPNYSSELNVNALELEDSALYLCASSHGTASTYEQYFGPGTRLTVT.

This chain uses TRBV5-1 with TRBJ1-4, with 7 bases fitting TRBD1. The CDR3 sequence is 14 residues long. CDR1 is SGHRS, CDR2 YFSETQ, per germline. Germline trimming cut 4 bases from V and 3 bases from J; bases unmatched to any gene: 3. CDR3 sequence reads: CASSLGQPNEKLFF. The CDR3 nucleotides are TGCGCCAGCAGCCTGGGACAGCCTAATGAAAAACTGTTTTTT.

The V call is TRBV5-1, the J call TRBJ1-2; 8 positions match TRBD1. The CDR3 extends over 14 amino acids. Germline V lookup: CDR1 SGHRS, CDR2 YFSETQ. Trimming took 0 bases from V and 6 from J; bases not matched to a gene: 4. CDR3 sequence: CASSLVGQADGYTF. The DNA for the CDR3 is TGCGCCAGCAGCTTGGTGGGACAGGCCGATGGCTACACCTTC.

The chain joins TRBV30 to TRBJ1-2; the D is unclear. Germline CDR1 and CDR2: GTSNPN and SVGIG (reference sequence). The CDR3 length is 13 residues. V lost 4 bases, J lost 1 base, and 10 bases lay in between. The CDR3 reads CAWTTHSNYGYTF. Written as DNA, the CDR3 is TGTGCCTGGACCACCCACAGTAACTATGGCTACACCTTC. Complete variable domain (other parts from reference TRBV30 and TRBJ1-2): SQTIHQWPATLVQPVGSPLSLECTVEGTSNPNLYWYRQAAGRGLQLLFYSVGIGQISSEVPQNLSASRPQDRQFILSSKKLLLSDSGFYLCAWTTHSNYGYTFGSGTRLTVV.

The CDR3, as DNA: TGTGCCAGCAGTTTTCAGTACGAGCAGTACTTC. Its protein product is CASSFQYEQYF. This rearrangement joins TRBV28 to TRBJ2-7; D uncertain. Germline V gene sequence: CDR1 MDHEN, CDR2 SYDVKM. Trimming removed 3 bases from V and 4 bases from J, with 4 bases in between. CDR3 size: 11 residues. The full variable domain, its missing parts supplied by reference TRBV28 and TRBJ2-7, is DVKVTQSSRYLVKRTGEKVFLECVQDMDHENMFWYRQDPGLGLRLIYFSYDVKMKEKGDIPEGYSVSREKKERFSLILESASTNQTSMYLCASSFQYEQYFGPGTRLTVT.

The genes are TRBV27 and TRBJ2-2; tentatively, D is TRBD1 (6 bases). This CDR3 comprises 18 residues. V dropped 5 bases and J dropped 1 base, with 20 bases sitting between them. Germline CDR1 is MNHEY and CDR2 is SMNVEV (reference sequence). CDR3 in DNA: TGTGCCAGCAGTGGACGTGGTCGACAGGTGATGAACACCGGGGAGCTGTTTTTT. Its protein is CASSGRGRQVMNTGELFF.

The V and J genes are TRBV28 and TRBJ2-7, with a tentative D call TRBD2 (6 bases). There are 18 residues in the CDR3. Trimming left V 3 bases short and J 3 bases short, with 24 bases between. Germline V gene lookup returns CDR1 MDHEN and CDR2 SYDVKM. CDR3 sequence reads: CASSFALSLGPSDYEQYF. The CDR3 bases are TGTGCCAGCAGTTTCGCATTATCCTTGGGGCCTAGCGACTACGAGCAGTACTTC.

The chain employs TRBV5-6 and TRBJ2-7; 11 nucleotides line up with TRBD1. Unmatched junction bases numbered 1, after V lost 3 bases and J lost 2 bases. The CDR3 is 14 residues long. From germline, CDR1 is SGHDT and CDR2 YYEEEE. Written as DNA, the CDR3 is TGTGCCAGCAGCTGGGGACAGGGGGCCTACGAGCAGTACTTC. This translates into CASSWGQGAYEQYF.

V usage is TRBV15 and J usage is TRBJ2-7; 7 bases are shared with TRBD2. The length of the CDR3 is 14 residues. Trimming at V came to 5 bases and at J to 6 bases, leaving 10 bases not matched to a gene. Germline V gene sequence: CDR1 LNHNV, CDR2 YYDKDF (reference sequence). The CDR3 loop is CATSVGREGSEQYF. The CDR3, as DNA: TGTGCCACCAGCGTAGGGAGGGAGGGCAGCGAGCAGTACTTC.

The chain links TRBV25-1 to TRBJ2-1; D is unclear. CDR1 and CDR2 from the germline V gene are MGHDK and SYGVNS. V lost 2 bases to trimming and J lost 4 bases, with 15 bases between them. CDR3 size: 16 residues. The CDR3 sequence is CASSEMGRKVYNEQFF. DNA for the CDR3: TGTGCCAGCAGTGAAATGGGCAGGAAAGTTTACAATGAGCAGTTCTTC.

The gene calls are TRBV7-9 and TRBJ1-5; 9 bases agree with TRBD1. Germline V CDR1 and CDR2: SEHNR, FQNEAQ (reference sequence). V dropped 4 bases and J dropped 5; count of bases not matched to a gene: 3. The CDR3 extends over 14 amino acids. CDR3: CASSWDRDHQPQHF. CDR3 nucleotides: TGTGCCAGCAGCTGGGACAGGGATCATCAGCCCCAGCATTTT.

The chain carries TRBV29-1 and TRBJ2-1; D unresolved. Germline V gives CDR1 SQVTM, CDR2 ANQGSEA. V was shortened by 6 bases and J by 5 bases, with 20 bases between the two germline ends. CDR3 length equals 15 residues. CDR3 in DNA: TGCAGCGTCCTACCAAGTCTACTACTTAACAATGAGCAGTTCTTC. It is translated as CSVLPSLLLNNEQFF.

The chain is built from TRBV5-4 and TRBJ1-2; TRBD1 might be the D (5 bases). CDR1 and CDR2 (germline): SGHNT, YYREEE (reference sequence). Trimming shortened V by 0 bases and J by 8 bases, and 11 bases separated the two germline ends. CDR3 length equals 13 residues. The CDR3 sequence: CASSLARGWGYTF. The CDR3 bases are TGTGCCAGCAGCTTGGCGCGGGGGTGGGGCTACACCTTC.

The J gene is TRBJ2-7, the V gene TRBV6-1; 8 bases map to TRBD1. J was trimmed by 0 bases and V by 0 bases; bases with no gene match: 7. There are 17 residues in the CDR3. CDR1 and CDR2 (germline): MNHNS, SASEGT. The DNA for the CDR3 is TGTGCCAGCAGTGAAGCCATGCCGGGACAGGCCTCCTACGAGCAGTACTTC. This encodes CASSEAMPGQASYEQYF.

In its sample, this clone was seen a few times. In DNA form, the CDR3 reads TGTGCCAGCAGCGCTAACTTACTCACTAGCACAGATACGCAGTATTTT. This gives the protein CASSANLLTSTDTQYF. This chain joins TRBV7-9 and TRBJ2-3, with unresolved D. This CDR3 has 16 amino acids. Germline values: CDR1 SEHNR, CDR2 FQNEAQ (reference sequence). Trimming took 5 bases from V and 0 from J, leaving 15 bases between them. Together with reference TRBV7-9 and TRBJ2-3, the CDR3 gives the full variable domain: DTGVSQNPRHKITKRGQNVTFRCDPISEHNRLYWYRQTLGQGPEFLTYFQNEAQLEKSRLLSDRFSAERPKGSFSTLEIQRTEQGDSAMYLCASSANLLTSTDTQYFGPGTRLTVL.